This T cell receptor beta chain was documented in a study of blood T cell repertoires in COVID-19 (dated by TCRdb to between 2020 and 2021). A note on the overall study: Samples covering the acute and convalescent phases of COVID-19 were provided by collaborators in the United States, Italy and Spain. Nearly every sample came with metadata listing a de-identified subject ID, COVID-19 status, age in years and sex. The prospective study material was composed of cDNA or gDNA derived from T cells, B-cell-depleted T cells, or PBMCs. Where HLA class I and class II types were available, the types were taken from metadata supplied by the sample provider, not from assay-based typing. The repertoires were released in a freely available public database intended as a resource for research on the immune response to SARS-CoV-2. Samples were obtained from the ongoing ImmuneRACE study (first 160 participants) and from 1,254 subjects provided by 6 global collaborators. Deeply sampled blood TCRbeta repertoires from subjects exposed to, actively infected with, or recovered from COVID-19 were included in the dataset.

As concerns this clone: Its cognate antigen has yet to be identified. No base qualities exist here, and no much larger clone lies one base off it.

The cysteine opens and the phenylalanine closes a CDR3 of 17 amino acids. The only DNA kept is the CDR3, 51 bases in frame from the first base. V loses 6 bases, J loses 3 bases, and the germline ends lie 23 bases apart. Via the germline V gene, CDR1 is MNHEY and CDR2 SVGEGT. Each collaborating institution followed its own protocols to collect whole blood in K2EDTA tubes. For TCRbeta analysis, collaborator samples were shipped as frozen whole blood, as isolated PBMCs, or as DNA extracted from either sample type. TCRbeta CDR3 regions were amplified from genomic DNA by means of the immunoSEQ Assay, a bias-controlled multiplex PCR. As for the original processing: Within the assay, amplification of reference gene primers was used to estimate how many nucleated cells each sample contained. To quantify the absolute abundance of each unique TCRbeta CDR3 rearrangement, sequence reads were collapsed and filtered. For each sample, productive Simpson clonality was calculated as the square root of Simpson's diversity index over productive rearrangements. As stored in TCRdb, this immuneACCESS dataset retains in-frame rearrangements with V and J assigned. A fraction of the clones does not appear; measured against another copy, unresolved V genes explain less than half of the discrepancy, and the remainder lacks a known reason. V, J and clone size are taken as reported in that table, and D and trimming were inferred from the DNA itself. This sample has 85,000 to 90,000 clones in its table, and roughly three quarters of those were observed once. The ten largest account for approximately 10% of the sample.

Findings and caveats that apply to the study as a whole: The amount of clinical and demographic metadata varied by source and participant and was provided uncurated.

This sequence originates from a man aged 70-80 years with acute or convalescent COVID-19. The V and J genes are TRBV6-2 or TRBV6-3 and TRBJ1-1; the D gene cannot be resolved reliably. The sample comprised peripheral blood. For the CDR3, the sequence is CASSSRGIGDGDTEAFF. The sequenced DNA: TGTGCCAGCAGCTCACGAGGGATCGGGGATGGTGACACTGAAGCTTTCTTT.